Below are 30 T cell receptor beta chains sequenced from a single sample in a study of shared clonotypes between healthy human individuals (TCRdb year 2020). Library construction relied on the immunoSEQ multiplex PCR assay. The immuneACCESS repertoire file appears here via TCRdb, limited to in-frame rearrangements. These files lack a portion of the clones; in checked studies, under half of the deficit traces to unresolved V genes, and the cause of the others is not known. The sample has hundreds of thousands of clones on record, about 95% of them singletons. The top ten constitute 0.11% of the sample. For the CD8 naive samples, CD45RO-negative cells were positively selected for CCR7, yielding a CD45RA+CCR7+ population from which TemRA cells were excluded. The sequenced sample was naive CD8+ T cells sorted from blood. Read against the paper, the sample's cell subset or site label means: CD45RA+CCR7+. These receptors were taken from a woman aged 25 to 39 in good health.

V gene TRBV5-8 combines with J gene TRBJ2-7, with a weak D call TRBD2 (5 bases). The length of the CDR3 is 17 residues. Germline CDR1 is SGHTS and CDR2 is YDEGEE. Trimming removed 0 bases from V and 2 bases from J, with 18 bases in between. CDR3 bases: TGTGCCAGCAGCTTGGGGCCCGGTCGCGGGCGAACCTACGAGCAGTACTTC. As protein: CASSLGPGRGRTYEQYF.

The chain combines TRBV28 with TRBJ2-2, with 9 bases identical to TRBD2. V lost 2 bases to trimming and J lost 4 bases; unmatched junction nucleotides: 5. Germline lookup yields CDR1 MDHEN and CDR2 SYDVKM. This CDR3 region has 16 residues. CDR3 sequence reads: CASSLNSGSPTGELFF. For the CDR3, the DNA is TGTGCCAGCAGTTTAAATAGCGGGAGCCCCACCGGGGAGCTGTTTTTT.

V gene TRBV27 combines with J gene TRBJ2-2; no clear D. This CDR3 has 16 amino acids. V lost 7 bases and J 2 bases, leaving 17 bases between the germline ends. The germline gives CDR1 MNHEY, CDR2 SMNVEV (reference sequence). CDR3 nucleotide sequence: TGTGCCAGCACCGAAAGGCCCGGGCATAACACCGGGGAGCTGTTTTTT. Protein sequence: CASTERPGHNTGELFF.

A single count supports this clone. The chain uses TRBV4-2 and TRBJ1-1; weak D call: TRBD1 (5 bases). Germline CDR1 and CDR2: LGHNA and YNFKEQ. Trimming took 0 bases from V and 1 from J, leaving 15 bases between them. This CDR3 contains 17 residues. CDR3 coding DNA: TGTGCCAGCAGCCAAGATCCCCACATACAGGCGAACACTGAAGCTTTCTTT. This translates into CASSQDPHIQANTEAFF.

The gene calls are TRBV7-2 and TRBJ2-2, with D tentatively TRBD1 (6 bases). V gave up 3 bases and J gave up 2 bases, with 10 bases separating them. Germline CDR1 reads SGHTA; CDR2 reads FQGNSA. The CDR3 loop spans 15 amino acids. CDR3 DNA: TGTGCCAGCAGCTTCTTCGGGACAAACACCGGGGAGCTGTTTTTT. This encodes CASSFFGTNTGELFF.

The rearrangement joins TRBV28 to TRBJ2-4; 7 bases agree with TRBD1. The CDR3 consists of 18 residues. The trim removed 2 bases at V and 0 bases at J, leaving 10 bases unmatched. Germline CDR1 MDHEN, CDR2 SYDVKM. CDR3: CASSLEGGSLLAKNIQYF. The CDR3 region has the DNA TGTGCCAGCAGTTTAGAAGGGGGCAGTCTACTAGCCAAAAACATTCAGTACTTC.

The chain combines TRBV5-1 with TRBJ2-5; D not certain. The J call is in doubt because the DNA end fits TRBJ2-7 better. Germline lookup yields CDR1 SGHRS and CDR2 YFSETQ. The CDR3 length is 12 residues. CDR3 DNA sequence: TGCGCCAGCAGCCCCGGATGGGACGAGCAGTACTTC. As protein: CASSPGWDEQYF.

V is TRBV6-6 and J is TRBJ2-1; D may match TRBD1 or TRBD2 (7 bases each). Looked up from germline, CDR1 is MNHNY and CDR2 is SVGAGI (reference sequence). The CDR3 length is 16 residues. The V and J ends lost 2 bases and 7 bases respectively, with 18 bases between them. CDR3 residues: CASSYAAGGGRNEQFF. CDR3 sequence (DNA): TGTGCCAGCAGTTACGCTGCAGGGGGAGGGCGGAATGAGCAGTTCTTC.

V usage is TRBV13 and J usage is TRBJ2-1; TRBD1 matches 10 bases. CDR3 size: 16 residues. Germline V CDR1 and CDR2: PRHDT, FYEKMQ (reference sequence). V was clipped by 6 bases and J by 4 bases; unmatched bases: 9. The CDR3 reads CASSNTGTGVYNEQFF. The CDR3 coding sequence is TGTGCCAGCAGTAATACCGGGACAGGGGTTTACAATGAGCAGTTCTTC. Looking up the rest from reference TRBV13 and TRBJ2-1 gives the full variable domain: AAGVIQSPRHLIKEKRETATLKCYPIPRHDTVYWYQQGPGQDPQFLISFYEKMQSDKGSIPDRFSAQQFSDYHSELNMSSLELGDSALYFCASSNTGTGVYNEQFFGPGTRLTVL.

The chain uses TRBV5-5 and TRBJ2-7; 9 positions match TRBD1. CDR1 SGHKS and CDR2 YYEKEE come from the germline V gene (reference sequence). The CDR3 covers 14 residues. V trimming: 4 bases; J trimming: 5 bases; junction bases outside the gene matches: 7. CDR3 DNA: TGTGCCAGCAGCAGACGGGACAGGGAGCACGAGCAGTACTTC. It yields the protein CASSRRDREHEQYF.

The chain has TRBV7-9 and TRBJ2-7, with 8 bases aligning to TRBD2. CDR1 is SEHNR and CDR2 is FQNEAQ in the germline V gene (reference sequence). V gave up 1 base and J gave up 2 bases; unmatched junction bases: 4. The CDR3 totals 15 residues. The CDR3 reads CASSLGFGRAYEQYF. In DNA, the CDR3 is TGTGCCAGCAGCTTAGGTTTCGGGAGGGCCTACGAGCAGTACTTC.

CDR3 sequence (DNA): TGTGCCACCAGCAGAGGACAGGGCAGAGAGCAGTACTTC. Translated: CATSRGQGREQYF. This chain connects TRBV15 to TRBJ2-7, with 7 bases lining up with TRBD1. Germline CDR1 and CDR2: LNHNV and YYDKDF (reference sequence). V lost 1 base to trimming and J lost 7 bases; unmatched junction nucleotides: 4. CDR3 length: 13 amino acids.

The chain couples TRBV6-1 to TRBJ1-5, with D perhaps TRBD1 (6 bases). The CDR3 loop spans 15 amino acids. Trimming removed 3 bases from V and 4 bases from J, with 13 bases in between. Germline CDR1 and CDR2: MNHNS and SASEGT. CDR3 in amino acids: CASSDSRGRNQPQHF. The CDR3 DNA reads TGTGCCAGCAGTGACTCCAGGGGAAGAAATCAGCCCCAGCATTTT.

V usage is TRBV13 and J usage is TRBJ2-6, with 13 bases fitting TRBD2. From germline, CDR1 is PRHDT and CDR2 FYEKMQ (reference sequence). The CDR3 runs to 19 residues. V lost 3 bases to trimming and J lost 4 bases; unmatched junction nucleotides: 9. The CDR3 DNA reads as TGTGCCAGCAGCTTTCCGGGACTAGCGGGGACGCGAGGGGCCAACGTCCTGACTTTC. Its translation: CASSFPGLAGTRGANVLTF.

The rearrangement joins TRBV29-1 to TRBJ2-3; D possibly corresponds to TRBD2 (6 bases). Trimming took off 0 bases at V and 1 base at J, with 11 bases between the two ends. The V gene's germline CDR1 is SQVTM and CDR2 ANQGSEA. The CDR3 sequence is 15 residues long. CDR3 in amino acids: CSVEDPPGGTDTQYF. The CDR3 bases are TGCAGCGTTGAAGATCCGCCGGGGGGCACAGATACGCAGTATTTT.

The rearrangement joins TRBV7-9 to TRBJ2-3; D is undetermined. Germline CDR1 and CDR2: SEHNR and FQNEAQ (reference sequence). The CDR3 totals 12 residues. V lost 5 bases and J 9 bases, leaving 12 bases between the germline ends. The CDR3 DNA reads TGTGCCAGCAGCCCCCCCGGCCTGACGCAGTATTTT. Its translation: CASSPPGLTQYF.

The V call is TRBV14, the J call TRBJ1-5; D not resolved. This CDR3 is built from 15 residues. V lost 5 bases and J lost 0, with 11 bases in between. Germline V CDR1 and CDR2: SGHDN, FVKESK. The CDR3 DNA sequence: TGTGCCAGCAGCGTCGAGACGTATAGCAATCAGCCCCAGCATTTT. Protein: CASSVETYSNQPQHF.

This clone was recorded once. The chain is built from TRBV19 and TRBJ2-3, with a tentative D call TRBD1 (6 bases). The CDR3 spans 17 residues. V lost 0 bases to trimming and J lost 0 bases, with 13 bases between them. CDR1 LNHDA and CDR2 SQIVND come from the germline V gene (reference sequence). The CDR3 protein is CASSIDVTGSSTDTQYF. CDR3 sequence (DNA): TGTGCCAGTAGTATAGACGTGACAGGTTCAAGCACAGATACGCAGTATTTT.

The gene calls are TRBV10-1 and TRBJ1-1; D remains unclear. Trimming took off 7 bases at V and 3 bases at J, with 21 bases between the two ends. The CDR3 is 16 amino acids. Germline assignment: CDR1 WNHNN and CDR2 SYGVQD (reference sequence). The DNA for the CDR3 is TGCGCCAGCACTCGTCGGGGTGCTGGGGAGTACACTGAAGCTTTCTTT. This codes for CASTRRGAGEYTEAFF.

CDR3 in amino acids: CASSLAGASEQYF. CDR3 DNA sequence: TGTGCCAGCAGCTTAGCGGGAGCAAGCGAGCAGTACTTC. The chain carries TRBV13 and TRBJ2-7; perhaps TRBD2 as D (6 bases). The CDR3 consists of 13 residues. The V end lost 1 base, the J end lost 6 bases, and 10 bases lay between the germline ends. Germline V gene data show CDR1 as PRHDT and CDR2 as FYEKMQ (reference sequence).

This sequence joins TRBV27 and TRBJ2-7; D gene unclear. Germline lookup yields CDR1 MNHEY and CDR2 SMNVEV (reference sequence). V shed 3 bases and J shed 4 bases, with 7 bases lying between them. The CDR3 is 12 amino acids. CDR3 in amino acids: CASSFPGYEQYF. In DNA form, the CDR3 reads TGTGCCAGCAGTTTTCCGGGTTACGAGCAGTACTTC.

The V call is TRBV29-1, the J call TRBJ2-3, with D perhaps matching TRBD2 (5 bases). CDR1 is SQVTM and CDR2 is ANQGSEA in the germline V gene. CDR3 size: 15 residues. Between the trimmed V and J ends, which lost 2 bases and 2 bases, there was a span of 14 bases. CDR3 loop: CSVESSLNPTDTQYF. The CDR3 region has the DNA TGCAGCGTTGAATCTAGCTTAAACCCCACAGATACGCAGTATTTT.

This clone was seen a few times. CDR3 protein: CASSLTDRGTEAFF. The DNA of the CDR3 is TGTGCCAGCAGCCTTACGGACAGGGGCACTGAAGCTTTCTTT. The chain carries TRBV9 and TRBJ1-1, with 9 nucleotides matching TRBD1. The CDR3 spans 14 residues. Germline lookup yields CDR1 SGDLS and CDR2 YYNGEE. V lost 4 bases and J lost 4; bases outside the gene matches: 5.

In its sample, this clone was seen once. This chain links TRBV6-1 with TRBJ2-5, with 8 bases identical to TRBD1. J lost 5 bases, V lost 2 bases, and 10 bases had no gene match. Germline assignment: CDR1 MNHNS and CDR2 SASEGT. The CDR3 length is 16 residues. The CDR3: CASSERETGARETQYF. Written as DNA, the CDR3 is TGTGCCAGCAGTGAAAGGGAGACAGGGGCCAGGGAGACCCAGTACTTC.

The V call is TRBV11-2, the J call TRBJ2-1, with D maybe TRBD2 (6 bases). The CDR3 contains 16 residues. Germline V gene lookup returns CDR1 SGHAT and CDR2 FQNNGV. With 1 base removed from V and 8 bases from J, the gap between germline ends came to 18 bases. The CDR3 is CASSLGPGVGDDEQFF. The CDR3 nucleotides are TGTGCCAGCAGCTTAGGCCCGGGAGTAGGTGACGATGAGCAGTTCTTC.

This chain uses TRBV29-1 with TRBJ2-2; 7 bases agree with TRBD1. CDR1 and CDR2 (germline): SQVTM, ANQGSEA. The CDR3 has 15 residues. Trimming cost V 5 bases and J 5 bases; bases outside gene matches: 11. The CDR3 bases are TGCAGCGTTAGTCCCCGGGACAGATTAACCGGGGAGCTGTTTTTT. Protein: CSVSPRDRLTGELFF.

This clone occurred once. The rearrangement uses TRBV11-2 and TRBJ2-7, with D maybe TRBD2 (6 bases). The V and J ends lost 0 bases and 1 base respectively, with 16 bases between them. Germline values: CDR1 SGHAT, CDR2 FQNNGV. The CDR3 loop spans 17 amino acids. CDR3 protein: CASSLDREWEESYEQYF. For the CDR3, the DNA is TGTGCCAGCAGCTTAGATCGTGAGTGGGAGGAGTCCTACGAGCAGTACTTC.

On this clone: The same CDR3 is also encoded by other DNA sequences in this sample. The gene calls are TRBV28 and TRBJ2-7; 12 bases align to TRBD2. J lost 4 bases, V lost 5 bases, and 6 bases had no gene match. The germline gives CDR1 MDHEN, CDR2 SYDVKM. The CDR3 contains 15 residues. CDR3 bases: TGTGCCAGCAGTCTAGCGGGAGGGCCAACTTACGAGCAGTACTTC. Its protein is CASSLAGGPTYEQYF.

The chain recombines TRBV5-1 with TRBJ2-1; D is possibly TRBD2 (6 bases). The CDR3 length is 16 residues. Trimming took 2 bases from V and 3 from J, leaving 15 bases between them. Germline V CDR1 and CDR2: SGHRS, YFSETQ. The CDR3 bases are TGCGCCAGCAGCTTTATTCGTGCGGGGTACTACAATGAGCAGTTCTTC. Translation gives CASSFIRAGYYNEQFF.

For this clone: One end of the junction is discordant with germline, which a read error may explain. The rearrangement links TRBV10-3 to TRBJ2-7, with D possibly being TRBD2 (5 bases). Germline CDR1 is ENHRY and CDR2 is SYGVKD. There are 14 residues in the CDR3. The CDR3 DNA follows: TGTGCCATCAATGAGGGAACAGCCTCCTACGAGCAGTACTTC. It specifies CAINEGTASYEQYF.